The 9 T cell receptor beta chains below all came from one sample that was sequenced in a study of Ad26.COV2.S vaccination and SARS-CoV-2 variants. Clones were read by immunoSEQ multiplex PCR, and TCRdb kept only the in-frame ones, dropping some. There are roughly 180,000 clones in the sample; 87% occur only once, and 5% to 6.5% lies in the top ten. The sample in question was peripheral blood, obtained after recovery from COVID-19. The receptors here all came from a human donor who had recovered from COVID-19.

Written as DNA, the CDR3 is TGTGCCTGGAGTGTATCGGGGGGCTGGAGAGATACGCAGTATTTT. It codes for CAWSVSGGWRDTQYF. The V gene is TRBV30, the J gene TRBJ2-3, with D tentatively TRBD2 (7 bases). The CDR3 has 15 amino acids. V was cut by 0 bases and J by 5 bases, with 15 bases left in between. Germline V lookup: CDR1 GTSNPN, CDR2 SVGIG (reference sequence).

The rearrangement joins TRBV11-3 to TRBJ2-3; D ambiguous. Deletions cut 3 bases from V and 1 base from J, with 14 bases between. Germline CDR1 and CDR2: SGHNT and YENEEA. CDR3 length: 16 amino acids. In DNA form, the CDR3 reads TGTGCCAGCAGCTTGCGGCAGACCCACCGCACAGATACGCAGTATTTT. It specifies CASSLRQTHRTDTQYF.

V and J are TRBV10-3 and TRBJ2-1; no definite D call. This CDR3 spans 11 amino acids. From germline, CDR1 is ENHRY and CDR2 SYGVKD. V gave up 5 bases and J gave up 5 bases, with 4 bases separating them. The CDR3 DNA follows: TGTGCCATCAGTCCCGACAATGAGCAGTTCTTC. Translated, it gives CAISPDNEQFF.

CDR3 sequence (DNA): TGTGCCAGCAGTGAGCCCTTCGGGGCGGGTACAGATACGCAGTATTTT. Translating gives CASSEPFGAGTDTQYF. The chain recombines TRBV6-1 with TRBJ2-3; the D call may be TRBD1 or TRBD2 (5 bases each). The length of the CDR3 is 16 residues. The germline CDR1 and CDR2 sequences are MNHNS and SASEGT. V lost 3 bases to trimming and J lost 3 bases, with 16 bases between them.

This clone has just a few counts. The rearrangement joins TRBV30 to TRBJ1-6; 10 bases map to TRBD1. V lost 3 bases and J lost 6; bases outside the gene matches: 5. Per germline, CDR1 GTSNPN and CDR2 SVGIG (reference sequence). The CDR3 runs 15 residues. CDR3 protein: CAWRPRDRGNSPLHF. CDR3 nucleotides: TGTGCCTGGAGACCCCGGGACAGGGGTAATTCACCCCTCCACTTT.

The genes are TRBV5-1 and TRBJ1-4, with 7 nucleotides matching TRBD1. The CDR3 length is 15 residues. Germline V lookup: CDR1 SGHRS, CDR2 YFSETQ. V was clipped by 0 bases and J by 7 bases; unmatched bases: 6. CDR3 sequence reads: CASSLEGARGEKLFF. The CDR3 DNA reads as TGCGCCAGCAGCTTGGAGGGGGCGCGAGGTGAAAAACTGTTTTTT.

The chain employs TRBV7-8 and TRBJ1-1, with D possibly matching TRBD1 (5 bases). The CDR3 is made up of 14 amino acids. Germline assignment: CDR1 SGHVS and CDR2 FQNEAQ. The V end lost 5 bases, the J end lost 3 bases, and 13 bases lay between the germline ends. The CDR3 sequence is CASSPPGRYTEAFF. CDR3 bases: TGTGCCAGCAGCCCGCCGGGACGCTACACTGAAGCTTTCTTT.

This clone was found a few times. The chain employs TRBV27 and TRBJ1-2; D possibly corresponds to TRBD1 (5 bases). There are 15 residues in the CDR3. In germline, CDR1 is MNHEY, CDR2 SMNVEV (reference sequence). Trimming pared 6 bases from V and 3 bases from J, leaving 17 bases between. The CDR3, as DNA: TGTGCCAGCAGGGGTACCCTTAGCAGGGACTATGGCTACACCTTC. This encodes CASRGTLSRDYGYTF.

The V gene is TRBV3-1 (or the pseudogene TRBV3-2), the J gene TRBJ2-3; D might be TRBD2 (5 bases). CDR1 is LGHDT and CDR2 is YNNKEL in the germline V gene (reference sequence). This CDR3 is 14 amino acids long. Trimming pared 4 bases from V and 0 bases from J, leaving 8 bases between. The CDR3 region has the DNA TGTGCCAGCAGCCCTGCGGGTAGCACAGATACGCAGTATTTT. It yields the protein CASSPAGSTDTQYF.